This T cell receptor beta chain stems from a study of read filtering for tumor transcriptome and immune sequencing. The V end lost 4 bases, the J end lost 0 bases, and 8 bases lay between the germline ends. In germline, CDR1 is SGHRS, CDR2 YFSETQ. This CDR3 region has 14 residues. The library was built from 400 ng RNA with molecular barcoded adaptors for alpha/delta and beta/gamma chains. TCRdb ran MiXCR on the reads and lists one entry per CDR3 protein. The sample lists tens of thousands of distinct CDR3 sequences, under 25% occurring once. V gene TRBV5-1 combines with J gene TRBJ2-1; D could derive from TRBD1 or TRBD2 (6 bases each). This clonotype was obtained from a donor aged 40 or older with multiple myeloma. The source material was a population of CD138-negative cells sorted from bone marrow. CDR3 DNA: TGCGCCAGCAGCAGGGGGGCCTCCTACAATGAGCAGTTCTTC. Protein sequence: CASSRGASYNEQFF.